This record covers a single T cell receptor (beta chain). Produced via immunoSEQ multiplex PCR; TCRdb's table is partial and in-frame only. The sample has about 240,000 clones; roughly 81% are singletons. These data originate in a study of blood T cell repertoires in COVID-19. Study details: Sample material is recorded as cDNA or gDNA derived from T cells, B-cell-depleted T cells, or PBMCs.

The germline V gene has CDR1 MNHNS and CDR2 SASEGT. V lost 0 bases, J lost 4 bases, and 10 bases lay in between. CDR3 length equals 15 residues. The TCR was taken from a man aged 45-60 years with acute or convalescent COVID-19. This chain connects TRBV6-1 to TRBJ1-5, with D possibly TRBD1 on 6 matching bases. The specimen sequenced was peripheral blood. The CDR3 sequence: CASSEARQANQPQHF. The CDR3, as DNA: TGTGCCAGCAGTGAAGCCCGACAGGCAAATCAGCCCCAGCATTTT.